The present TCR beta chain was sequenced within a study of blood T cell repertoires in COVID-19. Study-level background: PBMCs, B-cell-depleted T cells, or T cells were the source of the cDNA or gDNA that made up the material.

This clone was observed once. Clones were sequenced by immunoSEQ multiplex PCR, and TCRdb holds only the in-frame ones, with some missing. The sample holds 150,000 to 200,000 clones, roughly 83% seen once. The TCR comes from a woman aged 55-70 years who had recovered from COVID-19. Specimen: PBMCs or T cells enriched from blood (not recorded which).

The CDR3 DNA reads as TGTGCCAGCACCCCGGGACATCTAAACACTGAAGCTTTCTTT. Translated, it gives CASTPGHLNTEAFF. V gene TRBV3-1 (or the pseudogene TRBV3-2) combines with J gene TRBJ1-1; D may be TRBD1 (6 bases). Deletions cut 7 bases from V and 2 bases from J, with 14 bases between. The CDR3 covers 14 residues. The germline CDR1 and CDR2 sequences are LGHDT and YNNKEL (reference sequence).